What follows are 20 T cell receptor beta chains derived from one specimen sequenced in a study of cytomegalovirus exposure and HLA in healthy donors. In the PCR, 60 Vbeta and 13 Jbeta primers were used. Produced via immunoSEQ multiplex PCR; TCRdb's table is partial and in-frame only. The sample carries about 100,000 clones, roughly 82% recorded once. Sample: PBMCs. The receptors come from a man aged 25-45 years in good health and CMV-seropositive.

This clone was observed once. No conserved phenylalanine or tryptophan ends this CDR3, so it is likely a read error. Because the CDR3's place on the DNA is in doubt, the DNA is left out and the CDR3 is given as listed by TCRdb. The V call is TRBV29-1, the J call TRBJ1-1; the table assigns TRBD1, which was not confirmed against the DNA. The CDR3 contains 9 residues when both ends are counted. CDR1 SQVTM and CDR2 ANQGSEA come from the germline V gene. CDR3: CSVYGGGPL.

The V gene is TRBV10-3, the J gene TRBJ1-3; no definite D call. Trimming took off 8 bases at V and 7 bases at J, with 9 bases between the two ends. The germline gives CDR1 ENHRY, CDR2 SYGVKD. The CDR3 loop spans 11 amino acids. In DNA form, the CDR3 reads TGTGCCATCTCTACTTTCAACACCATATATTTT. The encoded protein is CAISTFNTIYF.

The chain is built from TRBV5-1 and TRBJ2-5, with 9 nucleotides matching TRBD1. Germline CDR1 is SGHRS and CDR2 is YFSETQ. Trimming took 4 bases from V and 5 from J; bases not matched to a gene: 9. The CDR3 is 15 residues long. CDR3 loop: CASSPGTGSPETQYF. The CDR3 DNA reads TGCGCCAGCAGCCCAGGGACAGGGTCCCCGGAGACCCAGTACTTC.

CDR3 DNA sequence: TGTGCCAGCAACCAGGGACAGGGTACCCCCTACAATGAGCAGTTCTTC. Its translation: CASNQGQGTPYNEQFF. V gene TRBV27 combines with J gene TRBJ2-1, with 9 nucleotides matching TRBD1. The CDR3 is 16 residues long. V lost 7 bases and J lost 2; bases outside the gene matches: 9. Germline values: CDR1 MNHEY, CDR2 SMNVEV (reference sequence).

This clone has just a few counts. This chain joins TRBV7-7 and TRBJ2-5; D ambiguous. The length of the CDR3 is 13 residues. Germline V gene sequence: CDR1 SSHAT, CDR2 FNYEAQ (reference sequence). Trimming removed 1 base from V and 2 bases from J, with 5 bases in between. This chain's CDR3 is CASSLGLQETQYF. The CDR3 bases are TGTGCCAGCAGCTTAGGGCTGCAAGAGACCCAGTACTTC.

The chain carries TRBV2 and TRBJ1-2; no firm D call. V lost 4 bases and J lost 7, with 16 bases in between. The germline V gene encodes CDR1 SNHLY and CDR2 FYNNEI. The CDR3 spans 14 residues. Here the CDR3 reads CASSVGRMAVGYTF. DNA for the CDR3: TGTGCCAGCAGTGTAGGCAGGATGGCTGTTGGCTACACCTTC.

The chain joins TRBV30 to TRBJ2-3, with 10 nucleotides matching TRBD2. Germline CDR1 GTSNPN, CDR2 SVGIG (reference sequence). The CDR3 spans 12 residues. The V gene end was trimmed by 7 bases and the J gene end by 4 bases; junction bases not matched to a gene: 2. CDR3 nucleotide sequence: TGTGCCTCTAGCGGGGGCCCAGATACGCAGTATTTT. Amino acids: CASSGGPDTQYF.

The chain combines TRBV6-1 with TRBJ1-4; TRBD1 matches 7 bases. V was clipped by 5 bases and J by 6 bases; unmatched bases: 6. Germline values: CDR1 MNHNS, CDR2 SASEGT. The CDR3 loop spans 14 amino acids. The CDR3 reads CASSKGGADEKLFF. The DNA of the CDR3 is TGTGCCAGCAGTAAAGGGGGCGCGGATGAAAAACTGTTTTTT.

The chain carries TRBV12-5 and TRBJ2-3; tentatively, D is TRBD2 (6 bases). Trimming cost V 3 bases and J 1 base, with 14 bases left between them. This CDR3 is built from 16 residues. Per the germline V gene, CDR1 is LGHNT and CDR2 is FRNRAP. The CDR3 DNA is TGTGCTAGTGGTTTAGGCGCGGGATCGGGCACAGATACGCAGTATTTT. Amino acids: CASGLGAGSGTDTQYF. Full variable domain (outside the CDR3, taken from reference TRBV12-5 and TRBJ2-3): DARVTQTPRHKVTEMGQEVTMRCQPILGHNTVFWYRQTMMQGLELLAYFRNRAPLDDSGMPKDRFSAEMPDATLATLKIQPSEPRDSAVYFCASGLGAGSGTDTQYFGPGTRLTVL.

The V gene is TRBV4-2, the J gene TRBJ1-6, with D possibly TRBD1 on 5 matching bases. Germline values: CDR1 LGHNA, CDR2 YNFKEQ. The CDR3 extends over 15 amino acids. Trimming left V 1 base short and J 6 bases short, with 10 bases between. DNA for the CDR3: TGTGCCAGCAGCCAAGGGCCAGGGTCTAATTCACCCCTCCACTTT. Protein: CASSQGPGSNSPLHF.

This rearrangement joins TRBV15 to TRBJ1-6, with D perhaps matching TRBD1 (5 bases). In germline, CDR1 is LNHNV, CDR2 YYDKDF (reference sequence). Trimming stripped 6 bases from V and 7 bases from J, with 13 bases between. The CDR3 is 14 amino acids. The CDR3 DNA reads TGTGCCACCAGTGACCTCACAGGAAATTCACCCCTCCACTTT. Translated: CATSDLTGNSPLHF.

This chain joins TRBV11-1 and TRBJ1-2, with 7 bases lining up with TRBD1. This CDR3 has 12 amino acids. Germline V lookup: CDR1 SGHAT, CDR2 FQDESV (reference sequence). The V segment lost 8 bases and the J segment 4 bases; nucleotides outside the gene matches: 4. The CDR3 loop is CASGWDSYGYTF. The CDR3 nucleotides read TGTGCCAGCGGATGGGACAGCTATGGCTACACCTTC.

The chain recombines TRBV18 with TRBJ1-2, with D perhaps TRBD1 (6 bases). V lost 3 bases to trimming and J lost 6 bases, with 17 bases between them. This CDR3 has 15 amino acids. The germline V gene has CDR1 KGHSH and CDR2 LQKENI. In DNA, the CDR3 is TGTGCCAGCTCACCTGGCTCTGGGCAGGGGCATGGCTACACCTTC. Amino acid sequence: CASSPGSGQGHGYTF.

The rearrangement links TRBV2 to TRBJ1-2, with D possibly TRBD1 on 5 matching bases. Trimming shortened V by 8 bases and J by 4 bases, and 11 bases separated the two germline ends. The CDR3 has 12 residues. CDR1 and CDR2 from the germline V gene are SNHLY and FYNNEI. The CDR3: CASVQGSYGYTF. The CDR3 coding sequence is TGTGCCAGCGTTCAGGGCTCCTATGGCTACACCTTC.

This clone has just one count. The V and J genes are TRBV2 and TRBJ1-1; 7 bases line up with TRBD1. The ends lost 9 bases at V and 1 base at J; junction bases unmatched: 14. The germline V gene encodes CDR1 SNHLY and CDR2 FYNNEI. The CDR3 is made up of 16 amino acids. CDR3: CARGPFHGQANTEAFF. Here the CDR3 DNA reads TGTGCCAGGGGGCCTTTTCATGGACAGGCGAACACTGAAGCTTTCTTT.

This clone was picked up one time. The chain links TRBV11-3 to TRBJ2-6; TRBD1 matches at 7 bases. V shed 4 bases and J 1 base; nucleotides not matched to a gene: 1. The CDR3 has 15 amino acids. The germline V gene has CDR1 SGHNT and CDR2 YENEEA. CDR3 sequence (DNA): TGTGCCAGCAGCTCGACAGGGTCTGGGGCCAACGTCCTGACTTTC. Encoded protein: CASSSTGSGANVLTF.

This rearrangement joins TRBV6-6 to TRBJ1-5; the D gene is possibly TRBD1 (6 bases). CDR1 is MNHNY and CDR2 is SVGAGI in the germline V gene (reference sequence). The CDR3 sequence is 16 residues long. Trimming cost V 3 bases and J 2 bases, with 14 bases left between them. DNA of the CDR3: TGTGCCAGCAGTTATGTACAGGGCCGAGGCAATCAGCCCCAGCATTTT. It translates to CASSYVQGRGNQPQHF.

This CDR3 is CASSLDGRLGDQHF. The CDR3 DNA is TGTGCCAGCAGCTTGGACGGAAGACTCGGGGACCAGCATTTT. This chain links TRBV5-6 with TRBJ1-5; no clear D gene. Trimming stripped 0 bases from V and 12 bases from J, with 16 bases between. The CDR3 extends over 14 amino acids. Germline V gene data show CDR1 as SGHDT and CDR2 as YYEEEE.

This rearrangement joins TRBV6-1 to TRBJ2-5, with D perhaps TRBD1 (5 bases). Germline V gene sequence: CDR1 MNHNS, CDR2 SASEGT. CDR3 length: 13 residues. Trimming took 2 bases from V and 3 from J, leaving 7 bases between them. The CDR3 DNA sequence: TGTGCCAGCAGTGAAAGACAGAAAGAGACCCAGTACTTC. Residues: CASSERQKETQYF.

This chain joins TRBV27 and TRBJ2-2; 7 nucleotides line up with TRBD1. Trimming removed 7 bases from V and 4 bases from J; junction bases left unmatched: 9. The CDR3 has 15 residues. Germline loops: CDR1 MNHEY, CDR2 SMNVEV (reference sequence). The CDR3 DNA is TGTGCCAGCACCCGACAGGGAATTAGCACCGGGGAGCTGTTTTTT. It yields the protein CASTRQGISTGELFF.